This is a list of T cell receptor beta chains from one sample in a study of blood T cell repertoires in COVID-19. TCRdb's copy holds only in-frame clones and misses some; the assay was immunoSEQ multiplex PCR. The table has around 180,000 clones, roughly 80% seen once; the top ten hold more than 5%. Sequenced material: peripheral blood. These receptor sequences come from a woman aged 25 to 39 with acute or convalescent COVID-19. Both conserved end residues are part of each CDR3. A D gene is named only where the DNA matches it firmly. Some rows have no size entry. The others give once, few or many, or a class for an expanded clone.

cdr3_nt cdr3_aa d_call v_call clone_size j_call
TGTGCCAGTAGTGCAGGGGTAGGTAGGACAGATACGCAGTATTTT CASSAGVGRTDTQYF NA TRBV19 NA TRBJ2-3
TGTGCCAGCAGCTTGGGCAGGTCTAGCACAGATACGCAGTATTTT CASSLGRSSTDTQYF NA TRBV5-4 NA TRBJ2-3
TGTGCCACCAGTGACTACACAGGGGTTGATGAGCAGTTCTTC CATSDYTGVDEQFF TRBD1 TRBV24-1 NA TRBJ2-1
TGTGCCAGCAGAGGAGGACTAGCTTATGAGCAGTTCTTC CASRGGLAYEQFF TRBD2 TRBV12-3/TRBV12-4 few TRBJ2-1
TGTGCCAGCAGTTTCAACCTCGGACTCAGTACTGAAGCTTTCTTT CASSFNLGLSTEAFF NA TRBV28 NA TRBJ1-1
TGTGCCAGCAGTGACTCTGCAGGTCAGCAAGAGACCCAGTACTTC CASSDSAGQQETQYF NA TRBV6-4 NA TRBJ2-5
TGTGCCAGCCGCTTAGGGGGGGGAAAAAGCACAGATACGCAGTATTTT CASRLGGGKSTDTQYF NA TRBV5-4 NA TRBJ2-3
TGTGCCAGCAGCTTAACGGGGGGGCTGGAGACCCAGTACTTC CASSLTGGLETQYF NA TRBV7-3 NA TRBJ2-5
TGTGCCAGCAGTTATGGGGACAGGGGAAACACCATATATTTT CASSYGDRGNTIYF TRBD1 TRBV6-2/TRBV6-3 NA TRBJ1-3
TGTGCCAGCAGCTTTCTCTTAAGCGGGAGCTCCTACAATGAGCAGTTCTTC CASSFLLSGSSYNEQFF TRBD2 TRBV7-2 once TRBJ2-1
TGTGCCAGCAGCTTAGCCATGTTTTACGAGCAGTACTTC CASSLAMFYEQYF NA TRBV7-8 NA TRBJ2-7
TGCGCCAGCGGGGAACCTAGCGGGACGAGTAATGAGCAGTTCTTC CASGEPSGTSNEQFF TRBD2 TRBV10-2 NA TRBJ2-1
TGTGCCAGCAGCTTAGCGCAGAGGGCCTCTAAGGCCGGGGAGCTGTTTTTT CASSLAQRASKAGELFF NA TRBV7-8 NA TRBJ2-2
TGTGCCACCAGTGACAGGGGCGATCAGCCCCAGCATTTT CATSDRGDQPQHF NA TRBV24-1 NA TRBJ1-5
TGCGCCAGCAGCTTGAAGGGGGCGCCTGCTAACTATGGCTACACCTTC CASSLKGAPANYGYTF TRBD1 TRBV5-1 NA TRBJ1-2